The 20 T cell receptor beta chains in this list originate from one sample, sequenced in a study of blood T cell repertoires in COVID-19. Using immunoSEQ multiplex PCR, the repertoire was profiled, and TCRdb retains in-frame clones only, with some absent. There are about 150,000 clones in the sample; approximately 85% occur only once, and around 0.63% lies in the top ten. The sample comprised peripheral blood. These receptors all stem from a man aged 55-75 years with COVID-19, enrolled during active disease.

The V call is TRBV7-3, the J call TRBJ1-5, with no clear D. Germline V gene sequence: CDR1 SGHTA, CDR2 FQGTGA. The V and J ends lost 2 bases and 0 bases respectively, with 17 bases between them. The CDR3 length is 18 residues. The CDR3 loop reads CASSLQERLDDSNQPQHF. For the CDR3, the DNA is TGTGCCAGCAGCTTACAGGAACGGTTGGATGATAGCAATCAGCCCCAGCATTTT.

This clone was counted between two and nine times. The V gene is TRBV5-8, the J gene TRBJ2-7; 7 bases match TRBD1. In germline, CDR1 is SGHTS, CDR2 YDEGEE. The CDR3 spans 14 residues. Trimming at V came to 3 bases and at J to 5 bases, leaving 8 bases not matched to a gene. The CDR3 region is CASSSWAGGNEQYF. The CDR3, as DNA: TGTGCCAGCAGCTCCTGGGCAGGGGGTAACGAGCAGTACTTC.

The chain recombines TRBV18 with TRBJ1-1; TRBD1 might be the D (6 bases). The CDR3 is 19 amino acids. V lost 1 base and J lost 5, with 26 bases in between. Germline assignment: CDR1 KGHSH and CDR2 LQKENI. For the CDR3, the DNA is TGTGCCAGCTCACCACGGGTTTACAGGGTGCGGAGTGAGGATACTGAAGCTTTCTTT. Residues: CASSPRVYRVRSEDTEAFF. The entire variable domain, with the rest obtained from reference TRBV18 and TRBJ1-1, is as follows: NAGVMQNPRHLVRRRGQEARLRCSPMKGHSHVYWYRQLPEEGLKFMVYLQKENIIDESGMPKERFSAEFPKEGPSILRIQQVVRGDSAAYFCASSPRVYRVRSEDTEAFFGQGTRLTVV.

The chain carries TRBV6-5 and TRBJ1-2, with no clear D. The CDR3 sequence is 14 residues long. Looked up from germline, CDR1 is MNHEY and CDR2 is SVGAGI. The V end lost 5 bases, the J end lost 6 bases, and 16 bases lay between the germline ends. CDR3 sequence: CASSRRSLRNGYTF. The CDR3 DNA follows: TGTGCCAGCAGTAGAAGGAGTTTACGTAATGGCTACACCTTC.

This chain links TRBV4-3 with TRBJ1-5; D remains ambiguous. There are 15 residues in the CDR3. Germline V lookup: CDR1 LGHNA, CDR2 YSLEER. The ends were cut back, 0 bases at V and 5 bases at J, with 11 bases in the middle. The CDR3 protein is CASSQDKMGDQPQHF. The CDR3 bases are TGCGCCAGCAGCCAAGATAAAATGGGCGATCAGCCCCAGCATTTT.

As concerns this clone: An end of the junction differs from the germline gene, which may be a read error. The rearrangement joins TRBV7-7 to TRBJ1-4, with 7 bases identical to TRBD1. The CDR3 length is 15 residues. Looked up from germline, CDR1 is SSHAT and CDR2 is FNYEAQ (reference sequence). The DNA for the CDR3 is TGTGCTAGCAGCTTAGTTGGGACAGTTCGCGAAAAACTGTTTTTT. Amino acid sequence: CASSLVGTVREKLFF.

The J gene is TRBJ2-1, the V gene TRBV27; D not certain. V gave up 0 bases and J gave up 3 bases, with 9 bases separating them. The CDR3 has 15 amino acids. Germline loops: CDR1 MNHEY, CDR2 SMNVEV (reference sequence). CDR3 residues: CASSLSSAYYNEQFF. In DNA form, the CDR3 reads TGTGCCAGCAGTTTATCCAGTGCATACTACAATGAGCAGTTCTTC.

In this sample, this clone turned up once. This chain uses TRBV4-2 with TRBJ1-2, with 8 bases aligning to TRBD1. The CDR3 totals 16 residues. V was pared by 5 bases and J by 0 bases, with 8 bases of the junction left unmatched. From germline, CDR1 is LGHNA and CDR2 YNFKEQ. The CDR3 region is CASSARTGGTNYGYTF. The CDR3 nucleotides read TGTGCCAGCAGCGCGCGAACAGGGGGAACTAACTATGGCTACACCTTC.

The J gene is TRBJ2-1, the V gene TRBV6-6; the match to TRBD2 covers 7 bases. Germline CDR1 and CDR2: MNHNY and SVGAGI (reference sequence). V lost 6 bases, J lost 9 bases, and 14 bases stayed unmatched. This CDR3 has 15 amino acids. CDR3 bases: TGTGCCAGCAGATCGGGCAGCGGGGTTAATCCTGAGCAGTTCTTC. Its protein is CASRSGSGVNPEQFF.

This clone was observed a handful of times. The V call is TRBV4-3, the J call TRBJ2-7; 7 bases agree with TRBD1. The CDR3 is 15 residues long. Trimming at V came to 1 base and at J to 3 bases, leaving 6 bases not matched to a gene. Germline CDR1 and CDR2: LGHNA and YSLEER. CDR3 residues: CASSQADTGVYEQYF. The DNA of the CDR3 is TGCGCCAGCAGCCAAGCTGATACAGGGGTCTACGAGCAGTACTTC.

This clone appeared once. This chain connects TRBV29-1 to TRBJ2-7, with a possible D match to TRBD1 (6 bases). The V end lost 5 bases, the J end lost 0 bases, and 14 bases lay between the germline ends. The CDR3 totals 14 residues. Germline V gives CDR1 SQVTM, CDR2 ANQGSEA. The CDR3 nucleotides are TGCAGCGTTTCGGACAGCCCGTTCTCCTACGAGCAGTACTTC. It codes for CSVSDSPFSYEQYF.

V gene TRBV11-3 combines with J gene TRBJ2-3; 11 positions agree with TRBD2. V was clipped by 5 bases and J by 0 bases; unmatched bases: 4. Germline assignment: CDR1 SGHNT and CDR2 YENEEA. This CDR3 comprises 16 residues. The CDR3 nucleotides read TGTGCCAGCAGCGCGGGACTAGCGGTTAGCACAGATACGCAGTATTTT. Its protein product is CASSAGLAVSTDTQYF.

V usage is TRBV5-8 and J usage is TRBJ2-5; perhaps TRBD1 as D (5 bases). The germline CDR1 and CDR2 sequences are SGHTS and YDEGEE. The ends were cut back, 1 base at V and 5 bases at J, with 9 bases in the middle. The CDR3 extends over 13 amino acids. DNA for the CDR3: TGTGCCAGCAGCTTGTATCAGGGCGAGACCCAGTACTTC. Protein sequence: CASSLYQGETQYF.

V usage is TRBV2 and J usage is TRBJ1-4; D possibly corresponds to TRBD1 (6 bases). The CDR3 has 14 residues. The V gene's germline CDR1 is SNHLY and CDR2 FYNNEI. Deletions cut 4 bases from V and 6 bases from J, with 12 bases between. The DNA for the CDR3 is TGTGCCAGCAGTGCGGCCCCAGGGGATGAAAAACTGTTTTTT. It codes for CASSAAPGDEKLFF.

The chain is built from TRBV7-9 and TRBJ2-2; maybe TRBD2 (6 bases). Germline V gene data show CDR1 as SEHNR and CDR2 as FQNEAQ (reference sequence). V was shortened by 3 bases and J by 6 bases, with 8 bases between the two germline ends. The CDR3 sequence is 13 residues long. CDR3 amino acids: CASSLGLPGELFF. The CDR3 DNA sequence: TGTGCCAGCAGCTTGGGACTCCCCGGGGAGCTGTTTTTT.

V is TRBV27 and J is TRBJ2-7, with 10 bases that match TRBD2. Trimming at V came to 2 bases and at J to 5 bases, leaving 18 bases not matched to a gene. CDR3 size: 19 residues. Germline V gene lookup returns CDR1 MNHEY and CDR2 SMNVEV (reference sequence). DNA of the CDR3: TGTGCCAGCAGTTTAAGAGTCGGGCTAGCGGGAGCGAGTGGGGACGAGCAGTACTTC. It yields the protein CASSLRVGLAGASGDEQYF.

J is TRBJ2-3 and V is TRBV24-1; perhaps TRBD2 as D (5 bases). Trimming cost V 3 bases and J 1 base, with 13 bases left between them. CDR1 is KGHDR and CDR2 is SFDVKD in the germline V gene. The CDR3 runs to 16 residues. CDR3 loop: CATSDRLYGGTDTQYF. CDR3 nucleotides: TGTGCCACCAGTGATCGATTATACGGGGGCACAGATACGCAGTATTTT.

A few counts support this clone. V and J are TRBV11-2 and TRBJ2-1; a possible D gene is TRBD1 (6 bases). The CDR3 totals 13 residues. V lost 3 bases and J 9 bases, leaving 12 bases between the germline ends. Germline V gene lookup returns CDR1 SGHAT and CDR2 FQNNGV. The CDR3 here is CASSFRGSTEQFF. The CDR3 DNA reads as TGTGCCAGCAGCTTCAGGGGCAGCACTGAGCAGTTCTTC.

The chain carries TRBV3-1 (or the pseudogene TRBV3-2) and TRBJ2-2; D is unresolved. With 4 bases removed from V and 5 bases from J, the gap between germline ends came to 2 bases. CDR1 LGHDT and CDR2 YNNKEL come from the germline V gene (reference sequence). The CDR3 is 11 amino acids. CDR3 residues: CASSPTGELFF. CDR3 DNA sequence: TGTGCCAGCAGCCCGACCGGGGAGCTGTTTTTT.

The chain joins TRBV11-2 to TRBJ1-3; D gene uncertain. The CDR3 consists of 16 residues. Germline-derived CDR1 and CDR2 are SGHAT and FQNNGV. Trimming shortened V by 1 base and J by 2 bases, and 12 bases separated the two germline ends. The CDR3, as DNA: TGTGCCAGCAGCTTAGTCGTACAGCCGACTGGAAACACCATATATTTT. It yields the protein CASSLVVQPTGNTIYF.